This passage covers 15 T cell receptor beta chains from one sample sequenced in a study of glioma-infiltrating T cells. TCR alpha and beta CDR3 regions were amplified from RNA using iRepertoire nested multiplex PCR. Each CDR3 protein is one row after TCRdb ran MiXCR on the multiplex PCR reads. This table holds fewer than 250,000 distinct CDR3 sequences, approximately 30% found once. The sequenced material came from glioma tissue, nonneoplastic brain tissue, or PBMCs (not recorded which). The receptors originated from a human donor with low-grade glioma or glioblastoma, undergoing nonglioma brain surgery, or in good health (not recorded which).

A remark on this clonotype: A much bigger clone sits one base away, suggesting this may be a read error. The chain combines TRBV4-2 with TRBJ2-2; D call uncertain. Germline V gene lookup returns CDR1 LGHNA and CDR2 YNFKEQ. The CDR3 totals 16 residues. The CDR3 sequence is CASRQERDFSAGELFF. The CDR3 DNA is TGTGCCAGCAGACAAGAACGAGACTTCAGCGCCGGGGAGCTGTTTTTT.

The table lists this clonotype with a few counts. The CDR3 spells CASSSGERYEQFF. CDR3 sequence (DNA): TGTGCCAGCAGTTCGGGTGAGCGGTATGAGCAGTTCTTC. The chain recombines TRBV5-4 with TRBJ2-1; TRBD2 is a possible D gene (5 bases). Germline-derived CDR1 and CDR2 are SGHNT and YYREEE (reference sequence). V lost 5 bases and J 8 bases, leaving 14 bases between the germline ends. The CDR3 is 13 residues long.

This clonotype was seen repeatedly, ten times or more. The chain couples TRBV19 to TRBJ1-1, with D possibly being TRBD1 (5 bases). CDR3 length equals 13 residues. Germline lookup yields CDR1 LNHDA and CDR2 SQIVND (reference sequence). V lost 5 bases, J lost 1 base, and 8 bases lay in between. CDR3 protein: CASSAGWNTEAFF. The CDR3 DNA sequence: TGTGCCAGTAGTGCAGGGTGGAACACTGAAGCTTTCTTT. The full variable domain, rest sourced from reference TRBV19 and TRBJ1-1, is DGGITQSPKYLFRKEGQNVTLSCEQNLNHDAMYWYRQDPGQGLRLIYYSQIVNDFQKGDIAEGYSVSREKKESFPLTVTSAQKNPTAFYLCASSAGWNTEAFFGQGTRLTVV.

This clonotype was found many times. The chain recombines TRBV20-1 with TRBJ1-1; D gene unclear. CDR1 and CDR2 (germline): DFQATT, SNEGSKA (reference sequence). The CDR3 covers 15 residues. V dropped 0 bases and J dropped 3 bases, with 14 bases sitting between them. DNA for the CDR3: TGCAGTGCTAGAGATCATCGTGAATCGTACACTGAAGCTTTCTTT. It is translated as CSARDHRESYTEAFF.

In its sample, this clonotype was seen many times. The chain carries TRBV19 and TRBJ1-1; TRBD1 might be the D (5 bases). V was clipped by 6 bases and J by 5 bases, with 13 bases between them. The CDR3 is 13 residues long. Germline lookup yields CDR1 LNHDA and CDR2 SQIVND (reference sequence). The chain's CDR3 is CASRYGWGTEAFF. The CDR3 DNA sequence: TGTGCCAGTAGATACGGCTGGGGGACTGAAGCTTTCTTT. Drawing the rest from reference TRBV19 and TRBJ1-1, the complete variable domain is DGGITQSPKYLFRKEGQNVTLSCEQNLNHDAMYWYRQDPGQGLRLIYYSQIVNDFQKGDIAEGYSVSREKKESFPLTVTSAQKNPTAFYLCASRYGWGTEAFFGQGTRLTVV.

This rearrangement joins TRBV2 to TRBJ2-7; a weak D match, TRBD1 (7 bases). V was clipped by 6 bases and J by 7 bases, with 16 bases between them. CDR3 length: 13 residues. Germline V gene data show CDR1 as SNHLY and CDR2 as FYNNEI. The CDR3 DNA reads as TGTGCCAGCAGCGCGGGACAGCGTCTTGAGCAGTACTTC. This sequence encodes CASSAGQRLEQYF.

Written as DNA, the CDR3 is TGTGCCAGCAGCCCCGGGACAGGGGGCGTCACTGAAGCTTTCTTT. This encodes CASSPGTGGVTEAFF. This sequence joins TRBV11-2 and TRBJ1-1; TRBD1 matches at 12 bases. Trimming removed 5 bases from V and 4 bases from J; junction bases left unmatched: 5. Germline V CDR1 and CDR2: SGHAT, FQNNGV. The CDR3 loop spans 15 amino acids.

This clonotype has at least ten counts. The chain recombines TRBV20-1 with TRBJ2-1, with D perhaps TRBD2 (5 bases). CDR3 size: 14 residues. Germline V lookup: CDR1 DFQATT, CDR2 SNEGSKA (reference sequence). V lost 2 bases, J lost 4 bases, and 12 bases lay in between. CDR3 sequence reads: CSARLTRGYNEQFF. The DNA for the CDR3 is TGCAGTGCTAGACTGACCCGGGGATACAATGAGCAGTTCTTC.

This clonotype has ten or more counts. This chain links TRBV9 with TRBJ1-1; D call uncertain. Trimming cost V 2 bases and J 2 bases, with 10 bases left between them. The CDR3 consists of 14 residues. The germline CDR1 and CDR2 sequences are SGDLS and YYNGEE. The CDR3 spells CASSVDGSNTEAFF. The CDR3 DNA is TGTGCCAGCAGCGTCGACGGAAGTAACACTGAAGCTTTCTTT.

This clonotype was counted a few times. The V call is TRBV2, the J call TRBJ2-1; 7 bases align to TRBD2. V trimming: 5 bases; J trimming: 0 bases; junction bases outside the gene matches: 10. Germline V gene lookup returns CDR1 SNHLY and CDR2 FYNNEI. This CDR3 region has 17 residues. The CDR3 region is CASSYTSAAFSYNEQFF. In DNA form, the CDR3 reads TGTGCCAGCAGTTACACTAGCGCAGCCTTCTCCTACAATGAGCAGTTCTTC.

As for this clonotype: A much larger clone lies a single base off, so this may be a read error. The chain links TRBV19 to TRBJ2-3, with 8 bases aligning to TRBD2. V shed 6 bases, J shed 4 bases, and the junction held 12 bases outside the gene matches. Germline V gene sequence: CDR1 LNHDA, CDR2 SQIVND (reference sequence). The CDR3 is made up of 16 amino acids. This CDR3 reads CASSPVGLVGPDTQYF. The DNA of the CDR3 is TGTGCCAGTAGCCCAGTGGGACTAGTTGGCCCAGATACGCAGTATTTT.

The sample holds many counts of this clonotype. This sequence joins TRBV28 and TRBJ2-3, with TRBD1 matching over 8 bases. V lost 8 bases and J lost 0; bases outside the gene matches: 4. Germline V gene sequence: CDR1 MDHEN, CDR2 SYDVKM. This CDR3 is 14 amino acids long. CDR3 sequence: CASLRTGSTDTQYF. The CDR3 nucleotides read TGTGCCAGCTTACGGACAGGGAGCACAGATACGCAGTATTTT.

As to this clonotype: A much larger clone differs from this one at a single base, so this may be a read error. The chain is built from TRBV24-1 and TRBJ1-5; 10 bases agree with TRBD1. The CDR3 has 15 residues. Looked up from germline, CDR1 is KGHDR and CDR2 is SFDVKD. CDR3 protein: CSTSDRGQGTQPQHF. As DNA, the CDR3 is TGTTCCACCAGTGATCGGGGACAGGGGACCCAGCCCCAGCATTTT.

This clonotype has ten or more counts. Here the CDR3 DNA reads TGTGCCAGCAGCTTCGAGTTTGGCTCCTACGAGCAGTACTTC. Its translation is CASSFEFGSYEQYF. The chain recombines TRBV5-4 with TRBJ2-7; D uncertain. The length of the CDR3 is 14 residues. The germline V and J ends were trimmed by 2 bases and 0 bases, with 9 bases remaining between them. Looked up from germline, CDR1 is SGHNT and CDR2 is YYREEE (reference sequence).

This clonotype was counted many times. V usage is TRBV12-5 and J usage is TRBJ1-5; D unclear. Germline CDR1 and CDR2: LGHNT and FRNRAP. Trimming shortened V by 2 bases and J by 0 bases, and 20 bases separated the two germline ends. The CDR3 contains 19 residues. DNA for the CDR3: TGTGCTAGTGGTTTGTCTACCGATGTCGGTCCTTATAGCAATCAGCCCCAGCATTTT. Translation: CASGLSTDVGPYSNQPQHF. Full variable domain (outside the CDR3, taken from reference TRBV12-5 and TRBJ1-5): DARVTQTPRHKVTEMGQEVTMRCQPILGHNTVFWYRQTMMQGLELLAYFRNRAPLDDSGMPKDRFSAEMPDATLATLKIQPSEPRDSAVYFCASGLSTDVGPYSNQPQHFGDGTRLSIL.